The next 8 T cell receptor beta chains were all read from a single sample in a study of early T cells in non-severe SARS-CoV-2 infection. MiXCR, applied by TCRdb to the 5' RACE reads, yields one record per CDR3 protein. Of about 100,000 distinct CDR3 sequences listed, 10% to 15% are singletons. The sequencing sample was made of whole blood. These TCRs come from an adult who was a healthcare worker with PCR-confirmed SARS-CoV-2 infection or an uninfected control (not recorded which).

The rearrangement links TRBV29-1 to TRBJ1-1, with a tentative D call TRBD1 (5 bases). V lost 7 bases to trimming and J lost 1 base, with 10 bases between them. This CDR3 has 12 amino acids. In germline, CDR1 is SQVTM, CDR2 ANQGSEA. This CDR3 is CSARTSNTEAFF. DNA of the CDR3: TGCAGCGCTAGGACATCGAACACTGAAGCTTTCTTT.

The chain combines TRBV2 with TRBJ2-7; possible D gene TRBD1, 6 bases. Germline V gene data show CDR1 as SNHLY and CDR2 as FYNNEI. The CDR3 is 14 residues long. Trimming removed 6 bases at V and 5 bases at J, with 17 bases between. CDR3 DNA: TGTGCCAGCAGCCGTACTACCCAGGGGAACGAGCAGTACTTC. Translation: CASSRTTQGNEQYF.

The DNA for the CDR3 is TGCAGCGTTGGCGGGGACAGGCGGCGGGAGACCCAGTACTTC. This encodes CSVGGDRRRETQYF. The V gene is TRBV29-1, the J gene TRBJ2-5; 8 nucleotides align to TRBD1. Germline CDR1 reads SQVTM; CDR2 reads ANQGSEA. After removal of 4 bases from V and 5 bases from J, the junction contained 9 bases not matched to a gene. The CDR3 is made up of 14 amino acids.

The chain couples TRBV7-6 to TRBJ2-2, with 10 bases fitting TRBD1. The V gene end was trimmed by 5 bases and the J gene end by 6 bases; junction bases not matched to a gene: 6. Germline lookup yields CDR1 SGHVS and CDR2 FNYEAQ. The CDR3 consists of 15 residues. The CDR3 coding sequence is TGTGCCAGCAGCAGTGGACAGGGGGATTCCGGGGAGCTGTTTTTT. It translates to CASSSGQGDSGELFF.

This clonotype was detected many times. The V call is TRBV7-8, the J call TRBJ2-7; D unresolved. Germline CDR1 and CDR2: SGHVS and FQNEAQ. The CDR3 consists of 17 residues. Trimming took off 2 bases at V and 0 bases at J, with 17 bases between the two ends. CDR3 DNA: TGTGCCAGCAGCTTAACCGTCCGGGTCGCCAGCTCCTACGAGCAGTACTTC. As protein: CASSLTVRVASSYEQYF.

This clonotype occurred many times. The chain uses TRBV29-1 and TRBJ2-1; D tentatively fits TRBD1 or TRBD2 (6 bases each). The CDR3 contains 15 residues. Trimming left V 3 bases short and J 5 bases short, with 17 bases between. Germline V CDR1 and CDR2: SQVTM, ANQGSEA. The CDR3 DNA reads TGCAGCGTTGACGGGGGCAGGCGGCCACACAATGAGCAGTTCTTC. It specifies CSVDGGRRPHNEQFF.

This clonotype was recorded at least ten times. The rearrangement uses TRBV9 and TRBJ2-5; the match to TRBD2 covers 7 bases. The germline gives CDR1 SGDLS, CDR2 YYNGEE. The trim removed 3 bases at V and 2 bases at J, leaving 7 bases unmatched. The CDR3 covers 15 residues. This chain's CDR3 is CASSETLAVQETQYF. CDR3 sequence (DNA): TGTGCCAGCAGCGAAACTCTAGCGGTACAAGAGACCCAGTACTTC. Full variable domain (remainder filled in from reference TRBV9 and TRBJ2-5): DSGVTQTPKHLITATGQRVTLRCSPRSGDLSVYWYQQSLDQGLQFLIQYYNGEERAKGNILERFSAQQFPDLHSELNLSSLELGDSALYFCASSETLAVQETQYFGPGTRLLVL.

CDR3: CATSTTYEQYF. Here the CDR3 DNA reads TGTGCCACCTCAACCACTTACGAGCAGTACTTC. The chain employs TRBV10-3 and TRBJ2-7; D gene ambiguous. Looked up from germline, CDR1 is ENHRY and CDR2 is SYGVKD. V was pared by 10 bases and J by 4 bases, with 11 bases between. The CDR3 is 11 amino acids.